This T cell receptor (beta chain) was recorded in a study of shared clonotypes between healthy human individuals. On the study more broadly: CD4 naive cells filled three plates per donor, CD4 memory three, CD8 naive two and CD8 memory one.

Study results and limitations: Generation probabilities were higher for clonotypes shared across all four sorted-subset donors than for unshared ones.

The germline gives CDR1 MNHNS, CDR2 SASEGT. The CDR3 is 19 amino acids. Losses at the gene ends were 1 base for V and 0 bases for J; bases not matched to a gene: 13. Splitting the CD4+ cells yielded a CD45RA+ naive subset and a CD45RA-negative memory subset. The sorted-subset replicate PCRs were given around 190 ng DNA, which is about 30,000 T cell genomes. TCRdb keeps only in-frame clones here, not all; method: immunoSEQ multiplex PCR. The data show roughly 1 million clones, more than 60% seen once. About this clone: Its antigen is currently unknown.

The TCR sequence derives from a man between 18 and 35 years old in good health. Input material: memory CD4+ T cells sorted from blood. Stated subset: CD45RA-negative fraction. This chain uses TRBV6-1 with TRBJ2-7; 9 positions match TRBD2. The CDR3 reads CASSEGLTSGLRSSYEQYF. The CDR3 region has the DNA TGTGCCAGCAGTGAAGGGTTGACTAGCGGCCTCAGGAGCTCCTACGAGCAGTACTTC.